These 24 T cell receptor beta chains were all obtained from the same sample, sequenced in a study of TIL therapy for anti-PD-1-resistant metastatic lung cancer. The immunoSEQ assay was v3. Clones were read by immunoSEQ multiplex PCR, and TCRdb kept only the in-frame ones, dropping some. Of fewer than 60,000 clones in the sample, about 86% were seen once. The time point denotes: pre-treatment sample, taken before nivolumab and TIL therapy. The sample in question was blood, obtained at baseline. These receptors were taken from a person between 25 and 79 years old with non-small cell lung cancer.

This clone was seen more than once but under ten times. The rearrangement links TRBV7-2 to TRBJ2-5; D is unclear. Trimming took 3 bases from V and 2 from J, leaving 7 bases between them. CDR1 SGHTA and CDR2 FQGNSA come from the germline V gene. The CDR3 contains 13 residues. DNA of the CDR3: TGTGCCAGCAGCTTCTCTGTGCAAGAGACCCAGTACTTC. This encodes CASSFSVQETQYF.

The chain uses TRBV4-3 and TRBJ1-1; no firm D call. The V and J ends lost 0 bases and 3 bases respectively, with 11 bases between them. Germline CDR1 is LGHNA and CDR2 is YSLEER. This CDR3 is 15 amino acids long. CDR3 protein: CASSQDLVRDTEAFF. In DNA form, the CDR3 reads TGCGCCAGCAGCCAAGACCTGGTACGGGACACTGAAGCTTTCTTT.

This clone appeared a few times. The V and J genes are TRBV27 and TRBJ1-4; a weak D match, TRBD1 (6 bases). The CDR3 is 14 residues long. Trimming removed 6 bases at V and 8 bases at J, with 16 bases between. The germline gives CDR1 MNHEY, CDR2 SMNVEV (reference sequence). Written as DNA, the CDR3 is TGTGCCAGCAGACTACAGGGTGGAGGCGAAAAACTGTTTTTT. Protein: CASRLQGGGEKLFF.

The gene calls are TRBV19 and TRBJ2-6, with D possibly TRBD2 on 6 matching bases. The CDR3 is made up of 16 amino acids. The ends were cut back, 7 bases at V and 0 bases at J, with 13 bases in the middle. Per germline, CDR1 LNHDA and CDR2 SQIVND (reference sequence). CDR3 residues: CASTLGGSSGANVLTF. In DNA form, the CDR3 reads TGTGCCAGTACACTGGGGGGAAGCTCTGGGGCCAACGTCCTGACTTTC.

The chain has TRBV5-1 and TRBJ2-1; D unclear. The V end was cut by 2 bases, the J end by 5 bases, with 11 bases between. CDR1 and CDR2 from the germline V gene are SGHRS and YFSETQ. There are 14 residues in the CDR3. CDR3: CASSFIELDNEQFF. CDR3 sequence (DNA): TGCGCCAGCAGCTTCATTGAGCTCGACAATGAGCAGTTCTTC.

This rearrangement joins TRBV6-5 to TRBJ1-2; tentative D call: TRBD1 (6 bases). Trimming removed 7 bases from V and 4 bases from J, with 16 bases in between. From germline, CDR1 is MNHEY and CDR2 SVGAGI. The length of the CDR3 is 14 residues. The CDR3 region is CASIPSVGGYGYTF. Here the CDR3 DNA reads TGTGCCAGCATCCCCAGTGTAGGGGGCTATGGCTACACCTTC.

This chain joins TRBV5-6 and TRBJ1-2; 10 bases map to TRBD1. The CDR3 extends over 14 amino acids. The trim removed 2 bases at V and 6 bases at J, leaving 4 bases unmatched. The germline CDR1 and CDR2 sequences are SGHDT and YYEEEE. CDR3 residues: CASSFLGQGHGYTF. The CDR3 DNA sequence: TGTGCCAGCAGCTTTCTGGGACAGGGGCATGGCTACACCTTC. The variable domain in full, with the rest retrieved from reference TRBV5-6 and TRBJ1-2, is DAGVTQSPTHLIKTRGQQVTLRCSPKSGHDTVSWYQQALGQGPQFIFQYYEEEERQRGNFPDRFSGHQFPNYSSELNVNALLLGDSALYLCASSFLGQGHGYTFGSGTRLTVV.

CDR3 residues: CATSRTGDQPQHF. In DNA, the CDR3 is TGTGCCACCAGTCGGACAGGGGATCAGCCCCAGCATTTT. The chain links TRBV24-1 to TRBJ1-5; 9 bases fit TRBD1. Looked up from germline, CDR1 is KGHDR and CDR2 is SFDVKD. The length of the CDR3 is 13 residues. Trimming removed 6 bases from V and 5 bases from J; junction bases left unmatched: 1.

The V gene is TRBV9, the J gene TRBJ2-3, with 9 bases lining up with TRBD2. CDR3 length: 16 residues. Germline values: CDR1 SGDLS, CDR2 YYNGEE. The trim removed 1 base at V and 2 bases at J, leaving 5 bases unmatched. CDR3 region: CASSVLLAGTTDTQYF. The CDR3 nucleotides are TGTGCCAGCAGCGTACTGCTAGCGGGGACCACAGATACGCAGTATTTT.

The V gene is TRBV12-5, the J gene TRBJ2-3; TRBD1 might be the D (6 bases). Germline V gene data show CDR1 as LGHNT and CDR2 as FRNRAP. Trimming removed 4 bases from V and 1 base from J, with 6 bases in between. CDR3 length equals 13 residues. CDR3 in amino acids: CASGSGGTDTQYF. The CDR3 nucleotides are TGTGCTAGTGGTTCAGGGGGCACAGATACGCAGTATTTT. Using reference TRBV12-5 and TRBJ2-3 for the parts outside the CDR3, the full variable domain is DARVTQTPRHKVTEMGQEVTMRCQPILGHNTVFWYRQTMMQGLELLAYFRNRAPLDDSGMPKDRFSAEMPDATLATLKIQPSEPRDSAVYFCASGSGGTDTQYFGPGTRLTVL.

V and J are TRBV14 and TRBJ2-1; 9 bases are a match to TRBD1. V shed 1 base and J 2 bases; nucleotides not matched to a gene: 0. This CDR3 spans 15 amino acids. Germline loops: CDR1 SGHDN, CDR2 FVKESK. The CDR3 DNA reads as TGTGCCAGCAGCCAAGGACAGGGGGCCTACAATGAGCAGTTCTTC. Encoded protein: CASSQGQGAYNEQFF.

This clone was detected only once. The rearrangement links TRBV18 to TRBJ2-2; TRBD1 agrees at 7 bases. The germline V gene encodes CDR1 KGHSH and CDR2 LQKENI. This CDR3 has 15 amino acids. With 4 bases clipped from V and 3 bases from J, the junction kept 5 bases outside the gene matches. CDR3 nucleotide sequence: TGTGCCAGCTCACGTACAGGGGTGCACACCGGGGAGCTGTTTTTT. Translation gives CASSRTGVHTGELFF.

V gene TRBV7-9 combines with J gene TRBJ2-3, with 12 bases fitting TRBD2. V trimming: 11 bases; J trimming: 6 bases; junction bases outside the gene matches: 9. The germline gives CDR1 SEHNR, CDR2 FQNEAQ (reference sequence). The CDR3 runs to 14 residues. CDR3 residues: CADAGTSGFDTQYF. CDR3 bases: TGTGCCGACGCCGGGACTAGCGGGTTTGATACGCAGTATTTT.

V is TRBV7-2 and J is TRBJ2-7; the D gene is possibly TRBD1 (6 bases). This CDR3 has 16 amino acids. Germline V gene lookup returns CDR1 SGHTA and CDR2 FQGNSA. V was clipped by 0 bases and J by 7 bases, with 19 bases between them. CDR3 protein: CASSLAGAQTPQEQYF. Written as DNA, the CDR3 is TGTGCCAGCAGCTTAGCGGGGGCCCAGACGCCTCAAGAGCAGTACTTC.

This clone has a single count. The rearrangement joins TRBV15 to TRBJ1-1; a possible D gene is TRBD1 (5 bases). The germline V and J ends were trimmed by 5 bases and 3 bases, with 13 bases remaining between them. Per germline, CDR1 LNHNV and CDR2 YYDKDF (reference sequence). The CDR3 loop spans 14 amino acids. This chain's CDR3 is CATSFGGDDTEAFF. In nucleotides, the CDR3 is TGTGCCACCAGCTTCGGCGGGGACGACACTGAAGCTTTCTTT.

The CDR3 DNA is TGTGCCAGCAGCTTAGATGCGGAGACTACCTACGAGCAGTACTTC. This sequence encodes CASSLDAETTYEQYF. The J gene is TRBJ2-7, the V gene TRBV11-2; D possibly corresponds to TRBD2 (5 bases). Trimming took off 0 bases at V and 2 bases at J, with 11 bases between the two ends. Germline V gene data show CDR1 as SGHAT and CDR2 as FQNNGV. This CDR3 is built from 15 residues.

The chain employs TRBV12-3 or TRBV12-4 and TRBJ1-2; unclear D gene. This CDR3 is 13 amino acids long. V shed 7 bases and J shed 4 bases, with 13 bases lying between them. The DNA of the CDR3 is TGTGCCAGCACCCCGGACGGGAGCTATGGCTACACCTTC. Amino acids: CASTPDGSYGYTF.

The genes are TRBV28 and TRBJ2-3; D uncertain. Germline V CDR1 and CDR2: MDHEN, SYDVKM. The length of the CDR3 is 13 residues. V was trimmed by 7 bases and J by 2 bases, leaving 10 bases between them. The CDR3 protein is CASKGGYTDTQYF. CDR3 nucleotide sequence: TGTGCCAGCAAGGGCGGTTACACAGATACGCAGTATTTT. The entire variable domain, with the rest obtained from reference TRBV28 and TRBJ2-3, is as follows: DVKVTQSSRYLVKRTGEKVFLECVQDMDHENMFWYRQDPGLGLRLIYFSYDVKMKEKGDIPEGYSVSREKKERFSLILESASTNQTSMYLCASKGGYTDTQYFGPGTRLTVL.

V is TRBV2 and J is TRBJ1-3; D possibly corresponds to TRBD1 (6 bases). Germline CDR1 SNHLY, CDR2 FYNNEI. The CDR3 runs 15 residues. V lost 7 bases, J lost 2 bases, and 15 bases lay in between. CDR3: CASTSDRAAGNTIYF. The CDR3 DNA sequence: TGTGCCAGCACCTCGGACAGAGCGGCTGGAAACACCATATATTTT. Full variable domain (remainder filled in from reference TRBV2 and TRBJ1-3): EPEVTQTPSHQVTQMGQEVILRCVPISNHLYFYWYRQILGQKVEFLVSFYNNEISEKSEIFDDQFSVERPDGSNFTLKIRSTKLEDSAMYFCASTSDRAAGNTIYFGEGSWLTVV.

The table lists this clone with a few counts. Within the sample, other DNA sequences also encode this same CDR3. This chain links TRBV6-1 with TRBJ2-5; 12 positions match TRBD2. Germline trimming cut 3 bases from V and 2 bases from J; bases unmatched to any gene: 1. The CDR3 totals 15 residues. The germline V gene has CDR1 MNHNS and CDR2 SASEGT. CDR3 sequence reads: CASSELAGGQETQYF. CDR3 bases: TGTGCCAGCAGTGAGCTAGCGGGGGGGCAAGAGACCCAGTACTTC.

This chain uses TRBV7-2 with TRBJ2-7, with 9 positions matching TRBD1. The CDR3 is 16 residues long. V lost 5 bases and J lost 3; bases outside the gene matches: 11. Per germline, CDR1 SGHTA and CDR2 FQGNSA. CDR3 protein: CASSNPPGQGSYEQYF. The CDR3 region has the DNA TGTGCCAGCAGCAACCCCCCGGGACAGGGCAGCTACGAGCAGTACTTC.

The chain carries TRBV19 and TRBJ1-2; 11 nucleotides match TRBD1. The CDR3 contains 15 residues. The J segment lost 4 bases and the V segment lost 7 bases, leaving 8 bases of the junction unmatched. Germline CDR1 LNHDA, CDR2 SQIVND (reference sequence). The CDR3 DNA reads as TGTGCCAGTACCCAGGACAGGGGGCGAGGCTATGGCTACACCTTC. Translating it yields CASTQDRGRGYGYTF. Supplemented by reference TRBV19 and TRBJ1-2, the full variable domain reads DGGITQSPKYLFRKEGQNVTLSCEQNLNHDAMYWYRQDPGQGLRLIYYSQIVNDFQKGDIAEGYSVSREKKESFPLTVTSAQKNPTAFYLCASTQDRGRGYGYTFGSGTRLTVV.

This rearrangement joins TRBV2 to TRBJ2-1, with TRBD1 identical over 9 bases. Germline lookup yields CDR1 SNHLY and CDR2 FYNNEI. V lost 4 bases and J lost 9; bases outside the gene matches: 7. CDR3 length: 14 amino acids. The DNA of the CDR3 is TGTGCCAGCAGTGGGCCGGGACAGGGAAGTGAGCAGTTCTTC. Amino acid sequence: CASSGPGQGSEQFF.

This chain links TRBV29-1 with TRBJ2-1, with D perhaps TRBD2 (5 bases). Germline-derived CDR1 and CDR2 are SQVTM and ANQGSEA. This CDR3 region has 16 residues. The V end lost 0 bases, the J end lost 0 bases, and 12 bases lay between the germline ends. The CDR3 DNA sequence: TGCAGCGTTGAAGAGGGAGCGCTCAGCTCCTACAATGAGCAGTTCTTC. Translation gives CSVEEGALSSYNEQFF.